This TCR beta chain was captured in a study of blood T cell repertoires in COVID-19. As for the study in general: COVID-19 samples, acute and convalescent, were from the United States, Italy and Spain. PBMCs, B-cell-depleted T cells, or T cells were the source of the cDNA or gDNA that made up the material.

The V segment lost 4 bases and the J segment 4 bases; nucleotides outside the gene matches: 1. Per the germline V gene, CDR1 is MNHEY and CDR2 is SVGEGT. CDR3 size: 13 residues. Original methodology: Amplifying reference gene primers gave estimates of nucleated cell counts. Libraries were prepared by immunoSEQ multiplex PCR; TCRdb keeps only in-frame clonotypes and omits some of them. V and J calls and clone size come straight from that table; D and trimming were deduced from the DNA. The repertoire holds roughly 220,000 clones, with around 84% as singletons. V and J are TRBV6-2 or TRBV6-3 and TRBJ2-7; TRBD1 agrees at 10 bases. The sequence was obtained from a woman aged 60-70 years who had recovered from COVID-19. The sequenced sample was peripheral blood. The CDR3 DNA sequence: TGTGCCAGCAGTTGGGGACAGGGGTACGAGCAGTACTTC. This codes for CASSWGQGYEQYF.